This TCR beta chain was sequenced in a study of cytomegalovirus exposure and HLA in healthy donors. The CDR3 sequence is 13 residues long. The germline V gene has CDR1 SQVTM and CDR2 ANQGSEA. J was trimmed by 3 bases and V by 6 bases; bases with no gene match: 4. Comments on this clone: Its antigen is unknown.

Use of 60 Vbeta and 13 Jbeta primers characterized the PCR. TCRdb keeps only in-frame clones here, not all; method: immunoSEQ multiplex PCR. The sample's table shows approximately 120,000 clones. Study-level findings and limits: Cytomegalovirus status, reportedly, was diagnosed with high specificity and sensitivity by the classifier.

The chain is built from TRBV29-1 and TRBJ1-5; TRBD1 matches at 8 bases. The sample taken for sequencing was PBMCs. The TCR was taken from a man aged 35-49 years in good health and CMV-seronegative. This CDR3 reads CSVETGVNQPQHF. The CDR3 nucleotides are TGCAGCGTCGAGACAGGGGTCAATCAGCCCCAGCATTTT.